Listed below are T cell receptor beta chains from one sample, sequenced in a study of blood T cell repertoires in COVID-19. TCRdb's copy holds only in-frame clones and misses some; the assay was immunoSEQ multiplex PCR. The table records roughly 110,000 clones, more than 75% of them present only once. The specimen was peripheral blood. Receptors were obtained from a man aged 35 to 55 with acute or convalescent COVID-19. Both conserved end residues are part of each CDR3. The D gene is left open where the match is weak. Clone size, where shown, is once, few, many, or a class for clones that have expanded.

clone_size	d_call	v_call	j_call	cdr3_aa	cdr3_nt
.	.	TRBV5-6	TRBJ1-1	CASSLTVNTEAFF	TGTGCCAGCAGCCTGACAGTGAACACTGAAGCTTTCTTT
few	TRBD1	TRBV5-5	TRBJ2-7	CASREHRGPYYEQYF	TGTGCCAGCAGAGAGCACAGGGGACCCTACTACGAGCAGTACTTC
.	TRBD1	TRBV4-1	TRBJ1-5	CASSPDRVSQPQHF	TGCGCCAGCAGCCCTGACAGGGTGAGCCAGCCCCAGCATTTT
few	TRBD2	TRBV4-1	TRBJ2-1	CASAKLAGQGNEQFF	TGCGCCAGCGCCAAACTAGCGGGGCAGGGCAATGAGCAGTTCTTC
.	TRBD2	TRBV12-3/TRBV12-4	TRBJ2-3	CASIGTSGTQYF	TGTGCCAGCATCGGGACTAGCGGAACGCAGTATTTT
.	.	TRBV30	TRBJ1-1	CAWSSLRGAFF	TGTGCCTGGAGTTCCCTCAGGGGAGCTTTCTTT
.	.	TRBV9	TRBJ2-7	CASSVALGPPRYF	TGTGCCAGCAGCGTAGCTCTTGGGCCACCTCGTTACTTC
.	TRBD1	TRBV27	TRBJ2-2	CASSLSGQGPHVVLFF	TGTGCCAGCAGTTTAAGTGGACAGGGTCCCCATGTAGTGCTGTTTTTT
.	.	TRBV27	TRBJ2-3	CASTIGHLGDTQYF	TGTGCCAGCACTATAGGACATCTGGGAGATACGCAGTATTTT
.	.	TRBV4-2	TRBJ1-5	CASSQGAGADQPQHF	TGTGCCAGCAGCCAAGGGGCAGGAGCGGATCAGCCCCAGCATTTT
.	.	TRBV19	TRBJ1-6	CASSMGPKDGSPLHF	TGTGCCAGTAGTATGGGGCCCAAGGACGGTTCACCCCTCCACTTT
.	.	TRBV2	TRBJ2-3	CASSVVTQFTRLGVTDTQYF	TGTGCCAGCAGTGTCGTGACCCAATTTACGAGGCTAGGGGTCACAGATACGCAGTATTTT
.	.	TRBV19	TRBJ1-5	CASSIGRQYSNQPQHF	TGTGCCAGTAGTATAGGGAGACAGTATAGCAATCAGCCCCAGCATTTT
.	TRBD1	TRBV6-6	TRBJ2-2	CASSQGQLNTGELFF	TGTGCCAGCAGCCAGGGACAGCTAAACACCGGGGAGCTGTTTTTT
.	TRBD2	TRBV18	TRBJ2-1	CASSPERGALGYNEQFF	TGTGCCAGCTCACCCGAGCGGGGGGCCCTAGGATACAATGAGCAGTTCTTC
once	.	TRBV2	TRBJ2-7	CASSEALQQVRDEQYF	TGTGCCAGCAGTGAAGCGCTTCAACAGGTCCGCGACGAGCAGTACTTC
.	.	TRBV20-1	TRBJ2-1	CSARDYNEQFF	TGCAGTGCACGGGACTACAATGAGCAGTTCTTC
.	.	TRBV7-2	TRBJ2-2	CASSLGRTGELFF	TGTGCCAGCAGCTTAGGGAGGACCGGGGAGCTGTTTTTT
.	.	TRBV6-5	TRBJ2-1	CASSYSSPSDEQFF	TGTGCCAGCAGTTACTCAAGCCCCAGCGATGAGCAGTTCTTC
few	TRBD2	TRBV27	TRBJ2-7	CARQKSGGLSYEQYF	TGTGCCAGACAAAAGAGCGGGGGACTAAGTTACGAGCAGTACTTC
.	.	TRBV24-1	TRBJ2-5	CATSDPETQYF	TGTGCCACCAGTGACCCGGAGACCCAGTACTTC
.	.	TRBV7-9	TRBJ2-1	CASSAGAGVYNEQFF	TGTGCCAGCAGCGCAGGGGCAGGGGTTTACAATGAGCAGTTCTTC
.	TRBD1	TRBV29-1	TRBJ2-2	CSVGDRPQNTGELFF	TGCAGCGTTGGGGACAGGCCCCAGAACACCGGGGAGCTGTTTTTT
.	TRBD1	TRBV7-9	TRBJ1-2	CASVDRGYGYTF	TGTGCCAGCGTGGACAGGGGTTATGGCTACACCTTC
.	.	TRBV7-2	TRBJ2-3	CASSLGRPGTDTQYF	TGTGCCAGCAGCTTAGGACGCCCGGGGACAGATACGCAGTATTTT
.	.	TRBV30	TRBJ1-2	CAWSPPSGYGYTF	TGTGCCTGGAGTCCACCGTCGGGTTATGGCTACACCTTC
.	.	TRBV5-1	TRBJ2-6	CASSFGQGTNVLTF	TGCGCCAGCAGCTTCGGTCAGGGGACCAACGTCCTGACTTTC
.	TRBD2	TRBV12-5	TRBJ2-7	CASGPGTGEGEQYF	TGTGCTAGTGGTCCCGGGACTGGGGAGGGGGAGCAGTACTTC
few	.	TRBV6-2/TRBV6-3	TRBJ1-1	CASSQFGRAAFF	TGTGCCAGCAGCCAGTTCGGCCGAGCGGCTTTCTTT
.	TRBD2	TRBV7-3	TRBJ2-3	CASSLQSRGGADTQYF	TGTGCCAGCAGCTTACAATCGCGGGGGGGCGCAGATACGCAGTATTTT
.	TRBD1	TRBV24-1	TRBJ1-1	CATSDSQTGGTEAFF	TGTGCCACCAGTGATTCTCAGACAGGGGGCACTGAAGCTTTCTTT
.	.	TRBV29-1	TRBJ1-4	CSVVVNSEKLFF	TGCAGCGTTGTTGTTAATTCCGAAAAACTGTTTTTT
.	TRBD2	TRBV2	TRBJ2-2	CASTLSGGGTGELFF	TGTGCCAGTACCCTTAGCGGGGGAGGGACCGGGGAGCTGTTTTTT
.	.	TRBV30	TRBJ1-1	CAWSWTENTEAFF	TGTGCCTGGAGTTGGACAGAGAACACTGAAGCTTTCTTT
.	TRBD2	TRBV7-8	TRBJ2-3	CASSLTSGGNTQYF	TGTGCCAGCAGCCTGACTAGCGGGGGCAATACGCAGTATTTT
.	.	TRBV15	TRBJ2-1	CATSRVGGVVYNEQFF	TGTGCCACCAGCAGAGTTGGCGGGGTGGTCTACAATGAGCAGTTCTTC
.	TRBD2	TRBV30	TRBJ2-1	CAWSVRGLAVEQFF	TGTGCCTGGAGTGTAAGGGGACTAGCGGTAGAGCAGTTCTTC
.	.	TRBV18	TRBJ2-5	CASSPGGETQYF	TGTGCCAGCTCTCCAGGGGGGGAGACCCAGTACTTC
few	.	TRBV5-1	TRBJ1-1	CASSLGTLGPAFF	TGCGCCAGCAGCCTCGGGACTTTGGGTCCGGCTTTCTTT
.	TRBD1	TRBV25-1	TRBJ1-1	CASRVADRDHEAAFF	TGTGCCAGCAGGGTAGCGGACAGGGATCACGAGGCGGCTTTCTTT
.	TRBD2	TRBV5-1	TRBJ2-7	CASSLGLAGGPHEQYF	TGCGCCAGCAGCTTGGGGCTGGCGGGGGGGCCCCACGAGCAGTACTTC
.	.	TRBV27	TRBJ2-7	CASSLIQGGSYEQYF	TGTGCCAGCAGTTTGATTCAGGGGGGCTCGTACGAGCAGTACTTC
.	TRBD1	TRBV11-3	TRBJ1-2	CASSPKTGALYTF	TGTGCCAGCAGCCCAAAGACAGGGGCCCTCTACACCTTC
.	TRBD1	TRBV4-1	TRBJ2-5	CASSHKTGQGKETQYF	TGCGCCAGCAGCCACAAGACCGGACAGGGGAAAGAGACCCAGTACTTC
once	TRBD1	TRBV27	TRBJ2-3	CASSPGTGSWTDTQYF	TGTGCCAGCAGTCCAGGGACAGGGAGTTGGACAGATACGCAGTATTTT
.	.	TRBV7-9	TRBJ1-3	CASSLHSGGLGNTIYF	TGTGCCAGCAGCTTACATTCAGGAGGACTCGGAAACACCATATATTTT
.	.	TRBV14	TRBJ2-5	CASSQQGRGTRTQETQYF	TGTGCCAGCAGCCAACAGGGTAGGGGCACCCGAACCCAAGAGACCCAGTACTTC
.	.	TRBV5-1	TRBJ2-1	CASSLEGILSYNEQFF	TGCGCCAGCAGCTTGGAAGGCATACTATCCTACAATGAGCAGTTCTTC
few	.	TRBV7-2	TRBJ2-1	CASSPPWTPYNEQFF	TGTGCCAGCAGCCCGCCGTGGACACCTTACAATGAGCAGTTCTTC
once	TRBD2	TRBV9	TRBJ2-1	CASTAGLAGQYNEQFF	TGTGCCAGCACCGCAGGACTAGCGGGGCAATACAATGAGCAGTTCTTC
.	.	TRBV6-6	TRBJ1-4	CASSPGQALYEKLFF	TGTGCCAGCAGCCCCGGACAAGCGCTATACGAAAAACTGTTTTTT
.	.	TRBV6-4	TRBJ1-2	CASSDPGNGYTF	TGTGCCAGCAGTGACCCAGGGAATGGCTACACCTTC
few	.	TRBV19	TRBJ2-2	CASSTGFGELFF	TGTGCCAGTAGTACAGGGTTCGGGGAGCTGTTTTTT
.	TRBD1	TRBV2	TRBJ2-3	CASSLGTGGTDTQYF	TGTGCCAGCAGCCTCGGGACAGGGGGCACAGATACGCAGTATTTT
few	TRBD2	TRBV4-3	TRBJ2-1	CASSQGGLAIDEQFF	TGCGCCAGCAGCCAAGGGGGACTAGCTATCGATGAGCAGTTCTTC
once	.	TRBV4-1	TRBJ2-7	CASSLDRPYEQYF	TGCGCCAGCAGCTTAGACAGGCCCTACGAGCAGTACTTC
.	TRBD1	TRBV10-3	TRBJ1-5	CAIRVQQGTNQPQHF	TGTGCCATCAGGGTACAACAGGGGACCAATCAGCCCCAGCATTTT
once	.	TRBV24-1	TRBJ2-7	CAASSEVDSYEQYF	TGTGCCGCGTCATCAGAGGTCGATTCCTACGAGCAGTACTTC
.	.	TRBV5-1	TRBJ1-3	CASSLEQGSGNTIYF	TGCGCCAGCAGCTTGGAACAGGGCTCTGGAAACACCATATATTTT
.	.	TRBV6-2/TRBV6-3	TRBJ1-2	CASSLSPPGLLGANYGYTF	TGTGCCAGCAGTCTATCTCCCCCGGGACTCCTAGGGGCTAACTATGGCTACACCTTC